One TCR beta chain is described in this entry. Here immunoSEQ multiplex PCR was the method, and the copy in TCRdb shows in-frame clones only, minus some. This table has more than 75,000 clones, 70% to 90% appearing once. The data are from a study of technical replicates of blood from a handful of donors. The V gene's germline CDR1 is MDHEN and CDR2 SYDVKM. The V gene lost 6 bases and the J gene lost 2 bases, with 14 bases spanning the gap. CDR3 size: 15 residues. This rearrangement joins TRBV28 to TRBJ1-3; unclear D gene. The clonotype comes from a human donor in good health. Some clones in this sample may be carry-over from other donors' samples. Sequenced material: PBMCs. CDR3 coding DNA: TGTGCCAGCAGGGCGGGGTTGGGTGCTGGAAACACCATATATTTT. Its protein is CASRAGLGAGNTIYF.